The sequence of this T cell receptor (beta chain) was determined in a study of cytomegalovirus exposure and HLA in healthy donors. Study outcomes and limitations: TCR beta V- and J-gene trimming, according to a later analysis, was linked to a missense DCLRE1C variant.

A word on this clone: As yet, its antigen is unknown.

The CDR3 covers 15 residues. Trimming cost V 5 bases and J 11 bases; bases outside gene matches: 10. Germline V gene data show CDR1 as MNHEY and CDR2 as SVGAGI. Both 60 Vbeta primers and 13 Jbeta primers went into the PCR. Data came from immunoSEQ multiplex PCR; TCRdb stores just in-frame clones and leaves some out. Of about 84,000 clones in the sample, approximately 90% are singletons; the top ten hold approximately 2.3%. These donors, healthy bone marrow donors, were studied. The receptor was derived from a man between 18 and 35 years old in good health and CMV-seronegative. Sequenced input: PBMCs. The chain is built from TRBV6-5 and TRBJ2-5; 14 bases map to TRBD2. The CDR3 sequence: CASSSWTSGRLEQYF. Here the CDR3 DNA reads TGTGCCAGCAGTAGCTGGACTAGCGGGAGGTTGGAGCAGTACTTC.